These 10 T cell receptor beta chains were all obtained from the same sample, sequenced in a study of T cells in localized non-small cell lung cancer. Assay used: immunoSEQ multiplex PCR; TCRdb lists only in-frame clones, some missing. This sample has around 64,000 clones, with approximately 89% found just once. The sequencing used peripheral blood, collected before any cancer treatment. The origin of the receptors is a man between 40 and 69 years old with stage I lung adenocarcinoma.

The chain uses TRBV11-3 and TRBJ2-1; no reliable D call. CDR1 is SGHNT and CDR2 is YENEEA in the germline V gene. Trimming removed 4 bases from V and 0 bases from J, with 10 bases in between. The CDR3 is made up of 15 amino acids. The CDR3 region is CASSSGWSSYNEQFF. The CDR3, as DNA: TGTGCCAGCAGCTCGGGCTGGAGCTCCTACAATGAGCAGTTCTTC.

This clone was found once. The chain joins TRBV14 to TRBJ2-2; D remains ambiguous. The germline V and J ends were trimmed by 0 bases and 7 bases, with 6 bases remaining between them. In germline, CDR1 is SGHDN, CDR2 FVKESK. This CDR3 region has 13 residues. CDR3 DNA sequence: TGTGCCAGCAGCCAAGATTTGGGCGGGGAGCTGTTTTTT. Amino acids: CASSQDLGGELFF.

V usage is TRBV6-6 and J usage is TRBJ2-7; 7 bases line up with TRBD1. CDR3 size: 13 residues. V shed 3 bases, J shed 7 bases, and the junction held 6 bases outside the gene matches. CDR1 and CDR2 from the germline V gene are MNHNY and SVGAGI (reference sequence). CDR3 sequence: CASSYGQVWEQYF. CDR3 DNA sequence: TGTGCCAGCAGTTATGGACAGGTATGGGAGCAGTACTTC.

The V and J genes are TRBV12-5 and TRBJ2-6; the D gene is possibly TRBD1 (5 bases). Germline assignment: CDR1 LGHNT and CDR2 FRNRAP. V was shortened by 1 base and J by 0 bases, with 22 bases between the two germline ends. The CDR3 consists of 21 residues. This CDR3 is CASGLAPIAGHAFSGANVLTF. In DNA form, the CDR3 reads TGTGCTAGTGGTTTGGCACCCATTGCCGGACATGCATTCTCTGGGGCCAACGTCCTGACTTTC.

V is TRBV19 and J is TRBJ2-7, with 9 nucleotides matching TRBD1. V was pared by 9 bases and J by 3 bases, with 12 bases of the junction left unmatched. The CDR3 spans 15 residues. Germline V CDR1 and CDR2: LNHDA, SQIVND (reference sequence). The CDR3 DNA is TGTGCCAGCTCCACACAGGGGGCGGGGAACTACGAGCAGTACTTC. Its protein product is CASSTQGAGNYEQYF.

The chain is built from TRBV30 and TRBJ2-6; D is possibly TRBD1 (6 bases). This CDR3 is built from 13 residues. Germline V CDR1 and CDR2: GTSNPN, SVGIG (reference sequence). The CDR3: CAGDNSGANVLTF. DNA for the CDR3: TGTGCAGGGGACAACTCTGGGGCCAACGTCCTGACTTTC.

The genes are TRBV15 and TRBJ2-2; D might be TRBD2 (6 bases). Trimming pared 9 bases from V and 6 bases from J, leaving 17 bases between. Germline-derived CDR1 and CDR2 are LNHNV and YYDKDF (reference sequence). The CDR3 spans 14 residues. DNA of the CDR3: TGTGCCACAGAAAGCACTAGCTCTCCCGGGGAGCTGTTTTTT. Its translation: CATESTSSPGELFF. The variable domain in full, with the rest retrieved from reference TRBV15 and TRBJ2-2, is DAMVIQNPRYQVTQFGKPVTLSCSQTLNHNVMYWYQQKSSQAPKLLFHYYDKDFNNEADTPDNFQSRRPNTSFCFLDIRSPGLGDTAMYLCATESTSSPGELFFGEGSRLTVL.

This sequence joins TRBV5-1 and TRBJ2-7, with a tentative D call TRBD2 (6 bases). This CDR3 comprises 16 residues. The germline gives CDR1 SGHRS, CDR2 YFSETQ. The V gene lost 2 bases and the J gene lost 3 bases, with 18 bases spanning the gap. CDR3 loop: CASSFGAGNVDYEQYF. The CDR3 nucleotides are TGCGCCAGCAGCTTTGGGGCGGGAAACGTCGACTACGAGCAGTACTTC.

This chain links TRBV4-1 with TRBJ2-1; 13 nucleotides match TRBD2. Germline lookup yields CDR1 MGHRA and CDR2 YSYEKL. CDR3 length: 16 amino acids. Trimming at V came to 2 bases and at J to 9 bases, leaving 7 bases not matched to a gene. CDR3: CASSQTGTSGTGEQFF. The CDR3 DNA reads TGCGCCAGCAGCCAAACCGGGACTAGCGGGACTGGTGAGCAGTTCTTC.

This chain connects TRBV7-3 to TRBJ2-3; D may be TRBD2 (5 bases). The CDR3 is 14 amino acids. Germline V gene lookup returns CDR1 SGHTA and CDR2 FQGTGA. Trimming cost V 4 bases and J 4 bases, with 12 bases left between them. The CDR3 here is CASSSGLGADTQYF. CDR3 DNA sequence: TGTGCCAGCAGCTCAGGACTTGGCGCAGATACGCAGTATTTT.